The next 12 T cell receptor beta chains were all read from a single sample in a study of T cell repertoires in cytomegalovirus infection. TCRdb reprocessed the reads with MiXCR, giving one entry per CDR3 protein. The sample carries roughly 920,000 distinct CDR3 sequences, around 30% recorded once. Their specific antigens are unknown. Here the sequenced sample was cultured CD8+ T cells from PBMCs, taken from culture after CMV antigen stimulation. The receptor source for this set is a human donor in good health (CMV status not recorded). Some clones in this sample may be carry-over from other donors' samples.

This clonotype showed up just a few times. V and J are TRBV4-1 and TRBJ2-7, with D maybe TRBD1 (5 bases). V was shortened by 1 base and J by 3 bases, with 10 bases between the two germline ends. There are 14 residues in the CDR3. Per the germline V gene, CDR1 is MGHRA and CDR2 is YSYEKL. CDR3 sequence reads: CASSQGTLDYEQYF. In DNA, the CDR3 is TGCGCCAGCAGCCAAGGGACACTCGACTACGAGCAGTACTTC.

This clonotype was found a few times. J is TRBJ2-2 and V is TRBV6-6; D may match TRBD1 or TRBD2 (5 bases each). Trimming removed 5 bases from V and 3 bases from J, with 16 bases in between. The CDR3 loop spans 16 amino acids. The germline V gene encodes CDR1 MNHNY and CDR2 SVGAGI (reference sequence). CDR3 sequence: CASSDPWDGHTGELFF. The CDR3 nucleotides are TGTGCCAGCAGTGACCCCTGGGACGGTCACACCGGGGAGCTGTTTTTT.

A few counts support this clonotype. This chain uses TRBV7-3 with TRBJ1-2; D not resolved. The length of the CDR3 is 16 residues. Trimming pared 5 bases from V and 2 bases from J, leaving 18 bases between. Germline loops: CDR1 SGHTA, CDR2 FQGTGA. Here the CDR3 reads CASSQSGERPNYGYTF. The CDR3 DNA is TGTGCCAGCAGCCAATCCGGTGAGAGACCCAACTATGGCTACACCTTC.

This clonotype was seen a handful of times. The chain joins TRBV14 to TRBJ1-4; D is ambiguous. The CDR3 loop spans 16 amino acids. Germline loops: CDR1 SGHDN, CDR2 FVKESK. V lost 5 bases and J lost 3, with 16 bases in between. The CDR3 region has the DNA TGTGCCAGCAGCGCTTCCCTTGATTTAGCTAATGAAAAACTGTTTTTT. It encodes CASSASLDLANEKLFF.

This clonotype was recorded at least ten times. The chain combines TRBV7-8 with TRBJ1-1; D possibly corresponds to TRBD1 (5 bases). V was clipped by 2 bases and J by 4 bases, with 20 bases between them. CDR3 length: 17 amino acids. Per the germline V gene, CDR1 is SGHVS and CDR2 is FQNEAQ. As DNA, the CDR3 is TGTGCCAGCAGCTTATTCTCCATCGGCAGGGCGGTCACTGAAGCTTTCTTT. Protein: CASSLFSIGRAVTEAFF.

This chain uses TRBV7-9 with TRBJ2-3; D uncertain. The germline CDR1 and CDR2 sequences are SEHNR and FQNEAQ (reference sequence). V lost 4 bases, J lost 1 base, and 12 bases lay in between. The CDR3 has 15 amino acids. CDR3 nucleotide sequence: TGTGCCAGCAGCTCAGCCGTTCAGGGCACAGATACGCAGTATTTT. It is translated as CASSSAVQGTDTQYF.

This clonotype was picked up a small number of times. CDR3 amino acids: CASSLDGEETQYF. The CDR3 nucleotides read TGTGCCAGCAGCTTGGATGGGGAAGAGACCCAGTACTTC. The chain links TRBV5-5 to TRBJ2-5, with no clear D. The CDR3 totals 13 residues. Germline V lookup: CDR1 SGHKS, CDR2 YYEKEE (reference sequence). V gave up 0 bases and J gave up 3 bases, with 6 bases separating them.

The V gene is TRBV6-2 or TRBV6-3, the J gene TRBJ2-2, with D uncertain. V dropped 4 bases and J dropped 2 bases, with 8 bases sitting between them. The CDR3 has 14 residues. CDR1 is MNHEY, CDR2 SVGEGT, per germline. The CDR3 sequence: CASSWGINTGELFF. CDR3 DNA: TGTGCCAGCAGTTGGGGAATAAACACCGGGGAGCTGTTTTTT.

The chain joins TRBV6-1 to TRBJ2-5; 7 bases are a match to TRBD1. The CDR3 covers 12 residues. From germline, CDR1 is MNHNS and CDR2 SASEGT. V shed 10 bases, J shed 2 bases, and the junction held 4 bases outside the gene matches. The DNA for the CDR3 is TGTGCCAACATCAGGGGGCAAGAGACCCAGTACTTC. It specifies CANIRGQETQYF.

The V and J genes are TRBV27 and TRBJ2-1, with 7 nucleotides matching TRBD2. The germline V gene encodes CDR1 MNHEY and CDR2 SMNVEV (reference sequence). V shed 2 bases, J shed 7 bases, and the junction held 17 bases outside the gene matches. The CDR3 runs 18 residues. CDR3 sequence: CASSLRWGGLEWENEQFF. The CDR3 nucleotides read TGTGCCAGCAGTTTAAGGTGGGGGGGTCTTGAGTGGGAGAATGAGCAGTTCTTC.

This clonotype was counted at least ten times. The gene calls are TRBV13 and TRBJ1-1, with D unclear. CDR3 length equals 15 residues. V shed 5 bases and J shed 4 bases, with 17 bases lying between them. Germline CDR1 PRHDT, CDR2 FYEKMQ (reference sequence). DNA of the CDR3: TGTGCCAGCAGCCGCCTCTGGACCTCCGGCACTGAAGCTTTCTTT. Amino acids: CASSRLWTSGTEAFF.

The V call is TRBV27, the J call TRBJ1-5; D is possibly TRBD1 (6 bases). V dropped 5 bases and J dropped 2 bases, with 13 bases sitting between them. CDR1 is MNHEY and CDR2 is SMNVEV in the germline V gene (reference sequence). There are 15 residues in the CDR3. The CDR3 nucleotides are TGTGCCAGCAGTCCCACAGGGTACGGCAATCAGCCCCAGCATTTT. It is translated as CASSPTGYGNQPQHF.